This entry lists 13 T cell receptor beta chains sequenced from one sample in a study of a mutant IDH1 vaccine in newly diagnosed glioma. The repertoire was sequenced with immunoSEQ multiplex PCR; TCRdb's copy has only in-frame clones and lacks some. Seen here are 30,000 to 35,000 clones, around 89% observed once, and the top ten hold about 20%. Time point reported: week 11, during vaccination. Topical imiquimod was applied with each vaccine dose, which held 300 ug of mutant IDH1 20-mer peptide. Their cognate antigens are unknown. The sample was PBMCs, taken from a glioma patient whose treatment included an IDH1 peptide vaccine. The source is a man aged 18 to 29 with glioma.

This chain uses TRBV7-2 with TRBJ2-1, with D unresolved. This CDR3 is 12 amino acids long. The germline V gene encodes CDR1 SGHTA and CDR2 FQGNSA. Trimming stripped 3 bases from V and 6 bases from J, with 6 bases between. CDR3 amino acids: CASSLRTNEQFF. The CDR3 DNA sequence: TGTGCCAGCAGCTTGCGGACCAATGAGCAGTTCTTC.

The chain uses TRBV28 and TRBJ1-4; D gene unclear. V was shortened by 5 bases and J by 13 bases, with 11 bases between the two germline ends. From germline, CDR1 is MDHEN and CDR2 SYDVKM. The CDR3 contains 11 residues. CDR3: CASSDLEGLFF. DNA for the CDR3: TGTGCCAGCAGTGACCTCGAGGGACTGTTTTTT. The full variable domain, with the rest looked up from reference TRBV28 and TRBJ1-4, is DVKVTQSSRYLVKRTGEKVFLECVQDMDHENMFWYRQDPGLGLRLIYFSYDVKMKEKGDIPEGYSVSREKKERFSLILESASTNQTSMYLCASSDLEGLFFGSGTQLSVL.

The rearrangement uses TRBV27 and TRBJ1-2; D call uncertain. CDR3 length: 14 amino acids. V lost 0 bases to trimming and J lost 3 bases, with 8 bases between them. Germline assignment: CDR1 MNHEY and CDR2 SMNVEV (reference sequence). The CDR3 DNA sequence: TGTGCCAGCAGTTTATCTAGGCAGCACTATGGCTACACCTTC. Encoded protein: CASSLSRQHYGYTF.

The J gene is TRBJ1-5, the V gene TRBV15; perhaps TRBD1 as D (5 bases). The length of the CDR3 is 14 residues. Germline CDR1 LNHNV, CDR2 YYDKDF (reference sequence). Trimming pared 1 base from V and 7 bases from J, leaving 11 bases between. CDR3 amino acids: CATSRVQGGQPQHF. In DNA, the CDR3 is TGTGCCACCAGCAGAGTGCAGGGAGGCCAGCCCCAGCATTTT. Full variable domain (outside the CDR3, taken from reference TRBV15 and TRBJ1-5): DAMVIQNPRYQVTQFGKPVTLSCSQTLNHNVMYWYQQKSSQAPKLLFHYYDKDFNNEADTPDNFQSRRPNTSFCFLDIRSPGLGDTAMYLCATSRVQGGQPQHFGDGTRLSIL.

The V call is TRBV9, the J call TRBJ2-7, with 7 positions matching TRBD1. Germline V gives CDR1 SGDLS, CDR2 YYNGEE. The CDR3 has 15 amino acids. V was pared by 0 bases and J by 3 bases, with 6 bases of the junction left unmatched. CDR3 in DNA: TGTGCCAGCAGCGTAGGACAGGGTGTAATCTACGAGCAGTACTTC. As protein: CASSVGQGVIYEQYF.

The chain has TRBV4-3 and TRBJ1-5; TRBD1 matches at 8 bases. V lost 0 bases, J lost 2 bases, and 15 bases stayed unmatched. Germline CDR1 reads LGHNA; CDR2 reads YSLEER. The CDR3 covers 20 residues. The CDR3 loop is CASSQDRRTGFSGGNQPQHF. The CDR3 nucleotides read TGCGCCAGCAGCCAAGATAGACGGACAGGGTTCTCGGGCGGCAATCAGCCCCAGCATTTT.

V usage is TRBV5-1 and J usage is TRBJ2-1; possible D gene TRBD2, 6 bases. V was clipped by 1 base and J by 8 bases, with 16 bases between them. Germline V gene sequence: CDR1 SGHRS, CDR2 YFSETQ. The CDR3 has 15 amino acids. CDR3 in amino acids: CASSLSASDVDEQFF. DNA for the CDR3: TGCGCCAGCAGCTTGTCAGCTAGCGATGTTGATGAGCAGTTCTTC.

Worth noting for this clone: Other DNA sequences in the same sample also yield this CDR3. The rearrangement uses TRBV5-1 and TRBJ1-4, with D tentatively TRBD1 (5 bases). Germline V gene lookup returns CDR1 SGHRS and CDR2 YFSETQ. Trimming cost V 2 bases and J 8 bases, with 13 bases left between them. The CDR3 has 14 residues. The CDR3 DNA sequence: TGCGCCAGCAGCTTCGGCCAAGGGGCGGAAAAACTGTTTTTT. This codes for CASSFGQGAEKLFF.

This clone was found a few times. This chain uses TRBV5-1 with TRBJ2-1; D remains unclear. Trimming pared 4 bases from V and 1 base from J, leaving 18 bases between. The length of the CDR3 is 17 residues. Germline lookup yields CDR1 SGHRS and CDR2 YFSETQ. The CDR3 DNA follows: TGCGCCAGCAGCCCACTTCCCCCAGTGGGATCCTACAATGAGCAGTTCTTC. Protein sequence: CASSPLPPVGSYNEQFF.

This clone occurred a few times. This rearrangement joins TRBV10-2 to TRBJ2-7, with 8 nucleotides matching TRBD2. The germline gives CDR1 WSHSY, CDR2 SAAADI. The trim removed 3 bases at V and 4 bases at J, leaving 5 bases unmatched. This CDR3 spans 14 amino acids. The chain's CDR3 is CASSDSGKGYEQYF. In DNA form, the CDR3 reads TGCGCCAGCAGTGATAGCGGGAAGGGATACGAGCAGTACTTC.

The chain uses TRBV30 and TRBJ1-1, with D unclear. The length of the CDR3 is 13 residues. The germline CDR1 and CDR2 sequences are GTSNPN and SVGIG (reference sequence). Trimming left V 4 bases short and J 3 bases short, with 12 bases between. The CDR3 DNA is TGTGCCTGGACCATAGTTTTTGACACTGAAGCTTTCTTT. Translation: CAWTIVFDTEAFF.

CDR3 sequence: CASTRTSGGPSQYF. CDR3 sequence (DNA): TGTGCCAGCACCCGGACTAGCGGAGGCCCTTCGCAGTATTTT. The chain joins TRBV7-2 to TRBJ2-3; TRBD2 agrees at 10 bases. There are 14 residues in the CDR3. After removal of 7 bases from V and 10 bases from J, the junction contained 11 bases not matched to a gene. CDR1 and CDR2 (germline): SGHTA, FQGNSA.

The gene calls are TRBV6-5 and TRBJ2-2; D is unresolved. CDR3 size: 15 residues. The V end was cut by 2 bases, the J end by 1 base, with 8 bases between. Germline V CDR1 and CDR2: MNHEY, SVGAGI. CDR3: CASSYGIVNTGELFF. The CDR3 DNA follows: TGTGCCAGCAGTTACGGGATCGTGAACACCGGGGAGCTGTTTTTT.